This T cell receptor beta chain was profiled in a study of PD-L1 blockade in urothelial cancer (dated by TCRdb to 2016 to 2017). For the wider study: Therapy was started in 2014 for all patients, and atezolizumab 1,200 mg was administered intravenously every 3 weeks. About 90% of the 29 patients were males with bladder-origin urothelial cancer, and about 65% of the 29 reported a prior smoking history. An ECOG performance status of 0 or 1 was recorded for the patients, and 0 to 3 prior chemotherapy regimens had been received by the patients. Blood samples were analyzed at two time points: 3 weeks after treatment start (second dose) and 6 weeks after treatment start. Blood samples gave median yields of approximately 130,000 T cells and tens of thousands of unique TCRs, along with a median clonality of about 0.084. The study, an exploratory multi-omic analysis, examined somatic, immune and clinical correlates of response to PD-L1 blockade with atezolizumab in urothelial cancer. TCR sequencing covered pretreatment tumor samples and matched, serially collected peripheral blood taken before and after atezolizumab treatment. Progression-free survival longer than 6 months counted as durable clinical benefit, and TCR features were additionally tested against both progression-free and overall survival. In the same patients, whole exome sequencing and RNA sequencing of pretreatment tumors were performed in addition to TCR sequencing. Durable clinical benefit was achieved by nine patients but not by the remaining 20. Some 30 patients had pretreatment blood TCR-seq, about 24 had at least one posttreatment blood collection, and about 24 had tumor TCR-seq.

A note on this clone: Its target antigen remains unknown. There are no base qualities to consult, and no much larger clone falls within one base.

Study-wide findings and limitations: At 3 weeks after the start of treatment, tumor-associated TCR clones in peripheral blood had expanded more in patients with durable benefit (n of about 20, p = 0.022). Improved progression-free and overall survival was associated with having pretreatment peripheral blood TCR clonality below the median. Because the sample size was small (n of about 30) and many exploratory analyses were performed, the results are intended to be hypothesis-generating.

Synthetic TCR analog templates were spiked into each PCR to estimate absolute template abundance from read counts. TCRbeta CDR3 regions were amplified from genomic DNA with bias-controlled V and J gene primers using the immunoSEQ assay. Sequencing of rearranged TCRbeta segments was done at approximately 20X coverage. In the paper's pipeline: Clustering was used to correct sequencing errors, and CDR3s were annotated against IMGT so that V, D and J genes could be assigned. Out-of-frame and stop-codon sequences were excluded, and only productive TCRbeta rearrangements were used in downstream analyses. To compute clonality, Shannon entropy was normalized by the log of the number of unique productive sequences and then subtracted from one. Clones differing between time points or between blood and tumor were identified by Fisher's exact test with Benjamini-Hochberg correction at adjusted p below 0.01. Sourced from immuneACCESS, this table was stored by TCRdb with only in-frame sequences that have V and J called. A share of the clones is absent; for the studies checked, an unresolved V gene accounts for under half, and the remainder has no known explanation. That table gives V, J and clone size, and the DNA gave D and trimming. A total of around 70,000 clones appear in this sample, around 83% of them only once. The ten most abundant clones make up approximately 9.2% of the sample.

Per the publication, the time point label means: pretreatment peripheral blood. The cohort comprised nearly 30 patients with locally advanced or metastatic urothelial carcinoma treated at Memorial Sloan Kettering on a trial protocol. Peripheral blood mononuclear cells were collected pretreatment and during treatment, at between 1 and 8 total time points per patient. The Qiagen DNeasy Blood extraction kit was used to purify genomic DNA from total PBMCs and tumor samples. Collected pretreatment and during treatment, PBMCs were isolated and stored as previously described. Including the terminal cysteine and phenylalanine, the CDR3 comprises 21 residues. Solely the CDR3 DNA is kept, with 63 bases framed from the first base. From a lookup of the germline V gene (reference sequence), CDR1 and CDR2 are PRHDT and FYEKMQ. V is clipped by 5 bases and J by 0 bases, and the sequence between their germline boundaries is 28 bases long.

Here the chain combines TRBV13 and TRBJ2-2; the D gene is perhaps TRBD2, on 6 matching bases. The sequencing here drew on PBMCs, taken around atezolizumab (anti-PD-L1) treatment. The TCR was taken from a woman between 70 and 85 years old with urothelial cancer. The CDR3 amino acid sequence is: CASSHTRLTFGGTANTGELFF. In nucleotides, the sequence is TGTGCCAGCAGCCACACCCGTTTAACCTTCGGGGGTACCGCGAACACCGGGGAGCTGTTTTTT.